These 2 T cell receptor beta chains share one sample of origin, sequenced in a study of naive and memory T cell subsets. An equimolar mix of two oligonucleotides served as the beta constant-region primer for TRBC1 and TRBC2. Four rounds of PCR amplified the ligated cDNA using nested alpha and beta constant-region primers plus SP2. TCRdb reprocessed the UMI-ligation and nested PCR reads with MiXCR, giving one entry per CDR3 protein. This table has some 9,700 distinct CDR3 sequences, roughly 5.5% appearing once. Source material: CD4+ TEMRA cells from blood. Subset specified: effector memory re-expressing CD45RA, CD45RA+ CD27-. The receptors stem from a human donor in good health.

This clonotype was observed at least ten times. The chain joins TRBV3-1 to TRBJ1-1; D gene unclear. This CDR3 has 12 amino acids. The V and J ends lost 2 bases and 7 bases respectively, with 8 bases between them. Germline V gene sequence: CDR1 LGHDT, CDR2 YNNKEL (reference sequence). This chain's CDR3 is CASSQSGLEAFF. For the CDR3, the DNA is TGTGCCAGCAGCCAATCGGGCCTTGAAGCTTTCTTT.

This CDR3 reads CASSPMRGNEQYF. In DNA form, the CDR3 reads TGTGCCAGCTCACCGATGAGGGGCAACGAGCAGTACTTC. The V call is TRBV18, the J call TRBJ2-7, with D perhaps assigned TRBD1 or TRBD2 (5 bases each). The length of the CDR3 is 13 residues. The germline V gene encodes CDR1 KGHSH and CDR2 LQKENI. V was cut by 3 bases and J by 5 bases, with 11 bases left in between.